This TCR beta chain was retrieved from a study of cytomegalovirus exposure and HLA in healthy donors. Study-wide context: Of the donors genotyped, 300 to 500 in all, around 77% fell in the Caucasian-associated ancestry cluster.

Study-level points and caveats: Usually a TCR sequence was rare, but some public TCRs were found in many donors.

PCR employed 60 Vbeta and 13 Jbeta primers. The data were produced by immunoSEQ multiplex PCR, yet TCRdb's version contains in-frame clones alone and is incomplete. The table shows roughly 150,000 clones, with 70% to 80% occurring only once. This clone was found once. Its antigen remains unidentified. The sequence was collected from a man aged 30-40 years in good health and CMV-seronegative. Sequencing was performed on PBMCs.

The CDR3 bases are TGTGCCAGCAGCCAGATATACAATGAGCAGTTCTTC. It translates to CASSQIYNEQFF. This chain uses TRBV27 with TRBJ2-1; D not resolved. The CDR3 is 12 amino acids. CDR1 and CDR2 from the germline V gene are MNHEY and SMNVEV (reference sequence). V shed 6 bases and J shed 4 bases, with 7 bases lying between them.